These 16 T cell receptor beta chains share one sample of origin, sequenced in a study of identical twins (dated by TCRdb to 2015 to 2016). The receptor library was made with 5' RACE. Sequencing relied on an Illumina HiSeq 2000. The public reads were run again by TCRdb, first through fastp at Q25 and then through MiXCR, and only productive beta chains were kept. CDR3 protein duplicates are merged, each entry listing the most common genes and DNA. This sample lists 500,000 or so distinct CDR3 sequences; roughly a fifth were detected once. The leading ten clones occupy about 0.91% of the sample. These data were also filed under a second study, of T cells expressing NK-cell markers.

The sequenced sample consisted of CD4+ T cells sorted from blood. Receptor source: a woman aged 18 to 35 in good health.

This clonotype was observed a handful of times. The J gene is TRBJ2-2, the V gene TRBV20-1; TRBD2 matches at 13 bases. Looked up from germline, CDR1 is DFQATT and CDR2 is SNEGSKA (reference sequence). The CDR3 is made up of 17 amino acids. The trim removed 0 bases at V and 7 bases at J, leaving 8 bases unmatched. The CDR3 spells CSARDPGTSGTNGELFF. Written as DNA, the CDR3 is TGCAGTGCTAGAGATCCCGGGACTAGCGGGACGAACGGGGAGCTGTTTTTT.

This rearrangement joins TRBV6-5 to TRBJ2-3; D unclear. CDR1 is MNHEY and CDR2 is SVGAGI in the germline V gene. This CDR3 has 14 residues. The V end lost 3 bases, the J end lost 0 bases, and 7 bases lay between the germline ends. The CDR3 loop reads CASSYPDSTDTQYF. The CDR3 coding sequence is TGTGCCAGCAGTTATCCGGACAGCACAGATACGCAGTATTTT.

The CDR3 nucleotides are TGCGCCAGCAGCACGGGACTATCGAACACCGGGGAGCTGTTTTTT. This encodes CASSTGLSNTGELFF. V gene TRBV5-1 combines with J gene TRBJ2-2; TRBD2 matches 7 bases. V shed 4 bases, J shed 0 bases, and the junction held 3 bases outside the gene matches. The CDR3 is 15 amino acids. Germline V gene data show CDR1 as SGHRS and CDR2 as YFSETQ.

The chain joins TRBV20-1 to TRBJ2-7; D is uncertain. Germline V CDR1 and CDR2: DFQATT, SNEGSKA (reference sequence). The germline V and J ends were trimmed by 0 bases and 4 bases, with 10 bases remaining between them. The CDR3 loop spans 13 amino acids. The DNA of the CDR3 is TGCAGTGCTAGAGATCGCAGAACTTACGAGCAGTACTTC. As protein: CSARDRRTYEQYF.

This clonotype came up many times. The chain combines TRBV12-3 or TRBV12-4 with TRBJ2-5; 7 bases are shared with TRBD2. V was clipped by 5 bases and J by 3 bases; unmatched bases: 9. The CDR3 sequence is 15 residues long. The CDR3 DNA sequence: TGTGCCAGCAGTCGCGTGGGAGCGGGGAAAGAGACCCAGTACTTC. This gives the protein CASSRVGAGKETQYF.

This clonotype was seen only a few times. The V and J genes are TRBV29-1 and TRBJ2-7, with 7 bases lining up with TRBD1. Trimming took 7 bases from V and 2 from J; bases not matched to a gene: 11. The V gene's germline CDR1 is SQVTM and CDR2 ANQGSEA. CDR3 length: 14 amino acids. CDR3 bases: TGCAGCGCGAAACGGGACAGTCACACCTACGAGCAGTACTTC. Translated: CSAKRDSHTYEQYF.

Notes on this clonotype: The conserved phenylalanine or tryptophan normally closing the CDR3 is absent here, so this likely arose from a read error. This rearrangement joins TRBV7-2 to TRBJ1-6; D remains unclear. The germline CDR1 and CDR2 sequences are SGHTA and FQGNSA. The CDR3 covers 13 residues. The germline V and J ends were trimmed by 6 bases and 14 bases, with 17 bases remaining between them. The CDR3 sequence: CASSNNPVASLHL. The CDR3 DNA sequence: TGTGCCAGCAGTAATAACCCCGTCGCGTCCCTCCACCTT.

The genes are TRBV7-9 and TRBJ2-6, with D unresolved. The CDR3 extends over 16 amino acids. The V end lost 5 bases, the J end lost 0 bases, and 11 bases lay between the germline ends. In germline, CDR1 is SEHNR, CDR2 FQNEAQ (reference sequence). CDR3 residues: CASSRTADSGANVLTF. The CDR3 nucleotides read TGTGCCAGCAGCCGGACGGCAGACTCTGGGGCCAACGTCCTGACTTTC.

The gene calls are TRBV6-5 and TRBJ1-1; TRBD1 aligns across 7 bases. CDR3 size: 15 residues. Germline CDR1 is MNHEY and CDR2 is SVGAGI. J was trimmed by 6 bases and V by 2 bases; bases with no gene match: 9. CDR3 amino acids: CASSYGGGKSAEAFF. For the CDR3, the DNA is TGTGCCAGCAGTTACGGAGGGGGCAAGTCGGCTGAAGCTTTCTTT.

This chain links TRBV18 with TRBJ1-1; D uncertain. Trimming shortened V by 3 bases and J by 1 base, and 12 bases separated the two germline ends. The CDR3 has 15 amino acids. Germline CDR1 and CDR2: KGHSH and LQKENI. CDR3 DNA: TGTGCCAGCTCACCTGGCGGACGGCAGAACACTGAAGCTTTCTTT. Translating gives CASSPGGRQNTEAFF. Together with reference TRBV18 and TRBJ1-1, the CDR3 gives the full variable domain: NAGVMQNPRHLVRRRGQEARLRCSPMKGHSHVYWYRQLPEEGLKFMVYLQKENIIDESGMPKERFSAEFPKEGPSILRIQQVVRGDSAAYFCASSPGGRQNTEAFFGQGTRLTVV.

This clonotype has more than one count but fewer than ten. The gene calls are TRBV18 and TRBJ2-7; TRBD2 matches 10 bases. Germline CDR1 KGHSH, CDR2 LQKENI. V was pared by 5 bases and J by 6 bases, with 7 bases of the junction left unmatched. This CDR3 is built from 14 residues. CDR3 nucleotide sequence: TGTGCCAGCTCAAATCCAGCGGGAGGGAGCGAGCAGTACTTC. Amino acid sequence: CASSNPAGGSEQYF.

This chain connects TRBV20-1 to TRBJ2-1; 10 positions agree with TRBD2. The germline CDR1 and CDR2 sequences are DFQATT and SNEGSKA (reference sequence). This CDR3 is 16 amino acids long. V shed 0 bases, J shed 7 bases, and the junction held 9 bases outside the gene matches. The CDR3 protein is CSARDRIAGGRNEQFF. CDR3 coding DNA: TGCAGTGCTAGAGATAGGATAGCGGGGGGTCGAAATGAGCAGTTCTTC.

This clonotype was observed many times. The chain recombines TRBV29-1 with TRBJ2-1, with 10 bases aligning to TRBD1. The V segment lost 1 base and the J segment 10 bases; nucleotides outside the gene matches: 7. Germline lookup yields CDR1 SQVTM and CDR2 ANQGSEA. The CDR3 runs 14 residues. The CDR3 here is CSVEGGQGLWEQFF. CDR3 coding DNA: TGCAGCGTTGAAGGGGGACAGGGGCTGTGGGAGCAGTTCTTC.

Concerning this clonotype: A much bigger clone sits one base away, suggesting this may be a read error. V usage is TRBV6-2 or TRBV6-3 and J usage is TRBJ2-7; 8 bases map to TRBD2. The CDR3 extends over 18 amino acids. The germline V gene has CDR1 MNHEY and CDR2 SVGEGT. The CDR3 DNA reads as TGTACCAGCAGTTCTGACTGGGTTGGAGGACTAGCATTCTACGAGCAGTACTTC. Residues: CTSSSDWVGGLAFYEQYF.

This clonotype was recorded many times. CDR3 sequence: CASNFSPLAGGENGELFF. Here the CDR3 DNA reads TGTGCCAGCAACTTCTCTCCGCTAGCGGGAGGGGAAAACGGGGAGCTGTTTTTT. The V gene is TRBV6-2 or TRBV6-3, the J gene TRBJ2-2; 12 bases are shared with TRBD2. With 7 bases clipped from V and 7 bases from J, the junction kept 16 bases outside the gene matches. CDR1 is MNHEY, CDR2 SVGEGT, per germline. The CDR3 sequence is 18 residues long.

This clonotype was counted only a few times. The J gene is TRBJ1-1, the V gene TRBV5-1; D not certain. Trimming stripped 0 bases from V and 11 bases from J, with 14 bases between. Germline V gives CDR1 SGHRS, CDR2 YFSETQ. The CDR3 has 13 amino acids. The CDR3 DNA reads TGCGCCAGCAGCTTGGCCGAGACGGCTTTGGCTTTCTTT. It codes for CASSLAETALAFF.